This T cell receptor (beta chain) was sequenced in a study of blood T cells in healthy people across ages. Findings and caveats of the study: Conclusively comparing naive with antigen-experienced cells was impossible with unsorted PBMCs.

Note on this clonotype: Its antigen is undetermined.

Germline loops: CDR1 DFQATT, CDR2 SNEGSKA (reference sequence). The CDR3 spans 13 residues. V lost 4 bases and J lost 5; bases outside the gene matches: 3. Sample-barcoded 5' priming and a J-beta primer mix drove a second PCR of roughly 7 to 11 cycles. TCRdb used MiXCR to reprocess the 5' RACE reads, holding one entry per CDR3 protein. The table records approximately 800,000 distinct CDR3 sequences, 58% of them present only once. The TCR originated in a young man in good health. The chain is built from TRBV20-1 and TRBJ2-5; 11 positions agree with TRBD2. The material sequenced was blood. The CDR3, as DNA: TGCAGTGCTATTAGACTAGCGGGGGAGACCCAGTACTTC. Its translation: CSAIRLAGETQYF.